This T cell receptor beta chain was identified during a study of blood T cells in healthy people across ages. Study conclusions and caveats: With naive T cell percentage, TCR beta diversity showed a strong correlation.

This CDR3 has 14 residues. Trimming removed 1 base at V and 0 bases at J, with 8 bases between. Germline V CDR1 and CDR2: SQVTM, ANQGSEA. This clonotype was counted between two and nine times. Its antigen remains unknown. PCR was performed a second time for about 7 to 12 cycles using a sample-barcoded 5' primer and a J-beta primer mix. TCRdb ran MiXCR on the 5' RACE reads and lists one entry per CDR3 protein. The table includes hundreds of thousands of distinct CDR3 sequences, roughly 50% detected once. Sample donors were healthy Caucasian individuals that came from Russia, aged roughly 6 to 90. The rearrangement links TRBV29-1 to TRBJ2-3; no firm D call. The sample was blood. The TCR originated in a man older than 75 in good health. The CDR3 sequence: CSVEAETSTDTQYF. CDR3 coding DNA: TGCAGCGTTGAAGCGGAGACAAGCACAGATACGCAGTATTTT.